Listed below are T cell receptor beta chains from one sample, sequenced in a study of blood T cell repertoires in COVID-19. Profiling relied on immunoSEQ multiplex PCR, and the TCRdb table lists in-frame clones only, not all of them. The sample yields 200,000 to 250,000 clones, almost 85% seen once. The sample consisted of PBMCs or T cells enriched from blood (not recorded which). The receptors come from a man aged 35-49 years who had recovered from COVID-19. Each CDR3 is given with its conserved first and last residue.

j_call: TRBJ1-5
v_call: TRBV6-2/TRBV6-3
cdr3_aa: CASSSRQGTQPQHF

j_call: TRBJ1-2
v_call: TRBV5-1
cdr3_aa: CASSLTGNGYGYTF

j_call: TRBJ2-2
v_call: TRBV29-1
cdr3_aa: CSVVAGAPGTGELFF

j_call: TRBJ2-3
v_call: TRBV29-1
cdr3_aa: CSARGGRGTDTQYF

j_call: TRBJ2-1
v_call: TRBV5-1
cdr3_aa: CASSLELVLYNEQFF

j_call: TRBJ1-1
v_call: TRBV5-1
cdr3_aa: CASSSASQGNTEAFF

j_call: TRBJ1-6
v_call: TRBV9
cdr3_aa: CASSGQNYNSPLHF

j_call: TRBJ1-3
v_call: TRBV30
cdr3_aa: CAWSGQMEGNTIYF

j_call: TRBJ1-1
v_call: TRBV7-2
cdr3_aa: CASIKTPNTEAFF

j_call: TRBJ2-7
v_call: TRBV9
cdr3_aa: CASSVGATEAYEQYF

j_call: TRBJ2-6
v_call: TRBV30
cdr3_aa: CAWSVTVTSGANVLTF

j_call: TRBJ1-2
v_call: TRBV5-6
cdr3_aa: CASSLGVSNYGYTF

j_call: TRBJ2-2
v_call: TRBV5-1
cdr3_aa: CASSDATSGGAETGELFF